These 19 T cell receptor beta chains were sequenced from one sample in a study of CD8 T cells in ankylosing spondylitis. Notes on the study in general: Blood of patients with ankylosing spondylitis appeared to be characterized by a TCR beta motif of eight highly homologous variants.

The antigens for these receptors are not known. TCRdb reanalysed the 5' RACE reads using MiXCR and keeps one entry per CDR3 protein. Altogether some 130,000 distinct CDR3 sequences are present, roughly a sixth being singletons, with the ten largest covering roughly a third. Sequenced: blood, either unsorted or a sorted T cell fraction (not recorded which). Receptors were obtained from a male donor with ankylosing spondylitis.

V gene TRBV12-3 or TRBV12-4 combines with J gene TRBJ2-5; no clear D gene. The CDR3 is 13 amino acids. Trimming left V 6 bases short and J 2 bases short, with 10 bases between. CDR3 sequence (DNA): TGTGCCAGCAGGGGTTTTGGGCAAGAGACCCAGTACTTC. Translated, it gives CASRGFGQETQYF.

This chain joins TRBV24-1 and TRBJ1-5, with D perhaps matching TRBD1 (6 bases). CDR1 and CDR2 from the germline V gene are KGHDR and SFDVKD. This CDR3 is 15 amino acids long. Trimming took off 2 bases at V and 4 bases at J, with 11 bases between the two ends. CDR3 loop: CATSDSRGGNQPQHF. The CDR3 DNA follows: TGTGCCACCAGTGATTCCCGAGGGGGGAATCAGCCCCAGCATTTT.

The J gene is TRBJ2-7, the V gene TRBV10-3; possible D gene TRBD1, 5 bases. This CDR3 has 14 residues. Trimming stripped 0 bases from V and 2 bases from J, with 8 bases between. In germline, CDR1 is ENHRY, CDR2 SYGVKD. The CDR3 loop reads CAISESQGTYEQYF. Written as DNA, the CDR3 is TGTGCCATCAGTGAGTCGCAGGGTACCTACGAGCAGTACTTC.

V gene TRBV4-2 combines with J gene TRBJ2-1; TRBD2 is a possible D gene (6 bases). Between the trimmed V and J ends, which lost 0 bases and 7 bases, there was a span of 16 bases. Germline values: CDR1 LGHNA, CDR2 YNFKEQ. CDR3 length: 16 amino acids. The CDR3 reads CASSQEAGGSVNEQFF. CDR3 DNA: TGTGCCAGCAGCCAAGAGGCTGGGGGGAGCGTAAATGAGCAGTTCTTC.

This clonotype has a single count. This chain connects TRBV11-2 to TRBJ2-5, with TRBD2 identical over 11 bases. The CDR3 loop spans 16 amino acids. Germline CDR1 is SGHAT and CDR2 is FQNNGV. V lost 5 bases to trimming and J lost 2 bases; unmatched junction nucleotides: 7. CDR3 region: CASSLAGLAEQETQYF. CDR3 DNA sequence: TGTGCCAGCAGCCTAGCGGGACTAGCGGAACAAGAGACCCAGTACTTC.

Comments on this clonotype: An end of the junction differs from the germline gene, which may be a read error. CDR3 sequence reads: CSARDLNGYEQLF. CDR3 nucleotide sequence: TGCAGTGCTAGAGATCTGAACGGCTATGAGCAGTTATTC. The gene calls are TRBV20-1 and TRBJ2-1; D is uncertain. The germline V gene has CDR1 DFQATT and CDR2 SNEGSKA (reference sequence). CDR3 length: 13 amino acids.

This clonotype was counted between two and nine times. The chain recombines TRBV4-1 with TRBJ2-1; 9 nucleotides line up with TRBD1. CDR1 is MGHRA and CDR2 is YSYEKL in the germline V gene. The length of the CDR3 is 14 residues. The J segment lost 8 bases and the V segment lost 6 bases, leaving 8 bases of the junction unmatched. CDR3 DNA sequence: TGCGCCAGCAGTCGGACAGGGGCTGGAGATGAGCAGTTCTTC. Encoded protein: CASSRTGAGDEQFF.

The chain carries TRBV4-3 and TRBJ2-1; no clear D gene. The germline V gene has CDR1 LGHNA and CDR2 YSLEER. The CDR3 covers 14 residues. Trimming left V 0 bases short and J 6 bases short, with 9 bases between. CDR3 sequence: CASSQDTVINEQFF. DNA of the CDR3: TGCGCCAGCAGCCAAGATACAGTCATCAATGAGCAGTTCTTC.

The rearrangement joins TRBV21-1 to TRBJ2-1; TRBD2, the D gene given by the table, was not confirmed from the DNA. TRBV21-1 is a recognized pseudogene. The length of the CDR3 is 19 residues. The CDR3 nucleotides are TGTGCCAGCAGCAAGTCCGACTGGCGGGAGAAGGGCTCCTACAATGAGCAGTTCTTC. This codes for CASSKSDWREKGSYNEQFF.

This clonotype was seen ten or more times. The rearrangement uses TRBV29-1 and TRBJ2-7; TRBD1 matches 8 bases. The trim removed 5 bases at V and 2 bases at J, leaving 8 bases unmatched. CDR1 is SQVTM and CDR2 is ANQGSEA in the germline V gene. This CDR3 is built from 14 residues. CDR3 in amino acids: CSVRTGSGAYEQYF. The CDR3 DNA reads as TGCAGCGTTAGGACAGGGTCAGGAGCCTACGAGCAGTACTTC.

This clonotype has only a few counts. V is TRBV4-3 and J is TRBJ1-3; no reliable D call. CDR1 is LGHNA, CDR2 YSLEER, per germline. This CDR3 is 17 amino acids long. V shed 1 base and J shed 0 bases, with 13 bases lying between them. CDR3 residues: CASSQGPYVSSGNTIYF. CDR3 sequence (DNA): TGCGCCAGCAGCCAAGGGCCCTACGTGTCCTCTGGAAACACCATATATTTT.

This chain joins TRBV27 and TRBJ2-3, with D perhaps matching TRBD1 or TRBD2 (5 bases each). The V end lost 4 bases, the J end lost 2 bases, and 10 bases lay between the germline ends. Germline V gene data show CDR1 as MNHEY and CDR2 as SMNVEV (reference sequence). The CDR3 extends over 14 amino acids. The DNA for the CDR3 is TGTGCCAGCAGTTCGGCAGGGACCACAGATACGCAGTATTTT. It codes for CASSSAGTTDTQYF.

This clonotype was observed a handful of times. This rearrangement joins TRBV2 to TRBJ2-7; 9 bases align to TRBD2. Germline CDR1 is SNHLY and CDR2 is FYNNEI. The CDR3 is 14 residues long. Trimming cost V 4 bases and J 7 bases; bases outside gene matches: 8. CDR3 protein: CASSGGGRAGEQYF. The CDR3 DNA reads TGTGCCAGCAGTGGCGGCGGGAGGGCCGGTGAGCAGTACTTC. Filled out from reference TRBV2 and TRBJ2-7, the complete variable domain reads EPEVTQTPSHQVTQMGQEVILRCVPISNHLYFYWYRQILGQKVEFLVSFYNNEISEKSEIFDDQFSVERPDGSNFTLKIRSTKLEDSAMYFCASSGGGRAGEQYFGPGTRLTVT.

In this sample, this clonotype turned up a few times. A read error may explain this, as a much larger clone is one base away. This rearrangement joins TRBV27 to TRBJ2-7; the D is unclear. Trimming removed 3 bases from V and 3 bases from J, with 6 bases in between. The CDR3 spans 12 residues. Germline loops: CDR1 MNHEY, CDR2 SMNVEV (reference sequence). The CDR3 is CASSFEGYEQYF. CDR3 in DNA: TGTGCCAGCAGTTTTGAAGGCTACGAGCAGTACTTC.

This clonotype has more than one count but fewer than ten. The chain employs TRBV13 and TRBJ2-5, with 7 bases that match TRBD2. This CDR3 is 15 amino acids long. Germline V gives CDR1 PRHDT, CDR2 FYEKMQ (reference sequence). V shed 3 bases, J shed 1 base, and the junction held 5 bases outside the gene matches. CDR3 in DNA: TGTGCCAGCAGCTTGGGAGGGTCTGGCCAAGAGACCCAGTACTTC. It translates to CASSLGGSGQETQYF.

In this sample, this clonotype turned up a few times. The chain recombines TRBV6-2 or TRBV6-3 with TRBJ2-4; D possibly matches TRBD1 or TRBD2 (5 bases each). Per germline, CDR1 MNHEY and CDR2 SVGEGT. V lost 6 bases and J 1 base, leaving 16 bases between the germline ends. This CDR3 contains 16 residues. CDR3 loop: CASRAPRDGAKNIQYF. The CDR3 coding sequence is TGTGCCAGCAGAGCCCCTAGGGACGGGGCCAAAAACATTCAGTACTTC.

The chain recombines TRBV5-6 with TRBJ2-1; TRBD2 is a possible D gene (5 bases). Trimming cost V 4 bases and J 0 bases, with 14 bases left between them. CDR1 and CDR2 from the germline V gene are SGHDT and YYEEEE. CDR3 size: 16 residues. DNA of the CDR3: TGTGCCAGCAGCGTCACGGGGTTGTCCTCCTACAATGAGCAGTTCTTC. Protein: CASSVTGLSSYNEQFF.

The chain employs TRBV7-8 and TRBJ2-1; the match to TRBD2 covers 8 bases. Germline V CDR1 and CDR2: SGHVS, FQNEAQ. The J segment lost 4 bases and the V segment lost 5 bases, leaving 10 bases of the junction unmatched. The CDR3 is made up of 16 amino acids. DNA for the CDR3: TGTGCCAGCAGCCCTACGGGAGGGCGGAATTACAATGAGCAGTTCTTC. Translating gives CASSPTGGRNYNEQFF.

The J gene is TRBJ2-3, the V gene TRBV30, with TRBD2 matching 8 bases. J was trimmed by 0 bases and V by 0 bases; bases with no gene match: 11. In germline, CDR1 is GTSNPN, CDR2 SVGIG (reference sequence). This CDR3 spans 18 amino acids. The CDR3 nucleotides read TGTGCCTGGAGTGTACCCCCGGCTAGCGGGTCCAGCACAGATACGCAGTATTTT. This translates into CAWSVPPASGSSTDTQYF.